The present TCR beta chain was sequenced within a study of cytomegalovirus exposure and HLA in healthy donors. Libraries were prepared by immunoSEQ multiplex PCR; TCRdb keeps only in-frame clonotypes and omits some of them. The sample has 150,000 to 200,000 clones; about 83% are singletons. The ends were cut back, 6 bases at V and 0 bases at J, with 11 bases in the middle. Germline CDR1 reads LNHDA; CDR2 reads SQIVND (reference sequence). The CDR3 length is 14 residues. The sequence was collected from a woman aged 18-29 years in good health and CMV-seronegative. V usage is TRBV19 and J usage is TRBJ1-2; tentatively, D is TRBD1 (5 bases). Material: PBMCs. CDR3 sequence: CASSAGLANYGYTF. The CDR3, as DNA: TGTGCCAGTAGCGCAGGGCTTGCTAACTATGGCTACACCTTC.